Listed below are T cell receptor beta chains from one sample, sequenced in a study of T cells after yellow fever vaccination. TCRdb used MiXCR to reprocess the 5' RACE reads, holding one entry per CDR3 protein. The sample carries a few hundred thousand distinct CDR3 sequences, about an eighth recorded once. Sequenced here: CD4+ T cells sorted from PBMCs, sampled 45 days after the yellow fever booster vaccination. These receptors all come from a young man who received the YFV17D yellow fever vaccine. The CDR3 runs from the conserved cysteine through the conserved F or W. The D gene is left open where the match is weak. Some rows mark clone size as missing; the rest say once, few, many or name a class of expanded clone.

V gene	J gene	D gene	clone size	CDR3 DNA	CDR3 protein
TRBV4-3	TRBJ2-2	.	few	TGCGCCAGCAGCCACGACGCGAACACCGGGGAGCTGTTTTTT	CASSHDANTGELFF
TRBV3-1	TRBJ2-1	.	.	TGTGCCAGCACCTCAGGGGGGGAGCGGTCGTTCTTC	CASTSGGERSFF
TRBV27	TRBJ2-7	TRBD2	few	TGTGCCAGCAGTTTCGGGCGGGAGGGCCGCTACGAGCAGTACTTC	CASSFGREGRYEQYF
TRBV24-1	TRBJ2-5	TRBD1	few	TGTGCCACCAGTGATCCAGGACAGGGGGTAGAGACCCAGTACTTC	CATSDPGQGVETQYF
TRBV20-1	TRBJ2-7	TRBD1	.	TGCAGTGCTACACAGGGGGCCCTCGACGAGCAGTACTTC	CSATQGALDEQYF
TRBV20-1	TRBJ1-1	.	few	TGCAGTGCCCCTTCGGGAGATGAAGCTTTCTTT	CSAPSGDEAFF
TRBV12-3/TRBV12-4	TRBJ2-1	TRBD2	.	TGTGCCAGCAGGCTGACTAGCGGGATGAATGAGCAGTTCTTC	CASRLTSGMNEQFF
TRBV12-3/TRBV12-4	TRBJ2-7	.	.	TGTGCCAGCAGTTTCGGACAGCTCTACGAGCAGTACTTC	CASSFGQLYEQYF
TRBV6-1	TRBJ2-1	TRBD1	.	TGTGCCAGCAGCAAAACCGGGACAGTTAATGAGCAGTTCTTC	CASSKTGTVNEQFF
TRBV20-1	TRBJ1-5	.	many	TGCAGTGCTAGAGGGGGCGGGCGGCAGCCCCAGCATTTT	CSARGGGRQPQHF
TRBV7-2	TRBJ1-2	TRBD1	.	TGTGCCAGCAGCTTCCTCGCAGGGGGCAATTCTAACTATGGCTACACCTTC	CASSFLAGGNSNYGYTF
TRBV5-1	TRBJ2-7	.	many	TGCGCCAGCAGGAACGGAGAGATGTCGTATGAGCAGTACTTC	CASRNGEMSYEQYF
TRBV20-1	TRBJ1-5	.	.	TGCAGTGCTGGGAAGCAGGGCTCACGTCAGCCCCAGCATTTT	CSAGKQGSRQPQHF
TRBV20-1	TRBJ2-7	TRBD2	.	TGCAGTGCTAGCGACCAGGGACTAGCAGCCCACGAGCAGTACTTC	CSASDQGLAAHEQYF
TRBV7-8	TRBJ2-5	.	.	TGTGCCAGCGTGCGAGGAGAGACCCAGTACTTC	CASVRGETQYF
TRBV12-3/TRBV12-4	TRBJ2-2	.	few	TGTGCCAGCGGCGGGACAGTCAACACCGGGGAGCTGTTTTTT	CASGGTVNTGELFF
TRBV10-3	TRBJ2-3	.	.	TGTGCCATCAGGGACCCCTCCGATACGCAGTATTTT	CAIRDPSDTQYF
TRBV3-1	TRBJ2-7	.	few	TGTGCCAGCAGTCGGGGGCTGGAGCAGTACTTC	CASSRGLEQYF
TRBV12-3/TRBV12-4	TRBJ2-2	.	many	TGTGCCAGCAGTTTAGGCAGTCGCGGGGAGCTGTTTTTT	CASSLGSRGELFF
TRBV20-1	TRBJ2-7	TRBD2	.	TGCAGTGCTATCTGGGGAGGGGTCGAGCAGTACTTC	CSAIWGGVEQYF
TRBV6-2/TRBV6-3	TRBJ2-1	.	few	TGTGCCAGCAGTTACTCGGGCGGGTGGATCTACAATGAGCAGTTCTTC	CASSYSGGWIYNEQFF
TRBV3-1	TRBJ1-3	TRBD1	few	TGTGCCAGCAGCCAAACAGGGGGAGGTGGAAACACCATATATTTT	CASSQTGGGGNTIYF
TRBV30	TRBJ1-2	.	few	TGTGCCTGGAGTTTTTACTATGGCTACACCTTC	CAWSFYYGYTF
TRBV12-3/TRBV12-4	TRBJ2-7	.	many	TGTGCCAGCAGCTACGACGGAGCCCGATCCTACGAGCAGTACTTC	CASSYDGARSYEQYF
TRBV5-1	TRBJ1-1	.	few	TGCGCCAGCAGCTTGGACGGGGACATGAACACTGAAGCTTTCTTT	CASSLDGDMNTEAFF
TRBV5-1	TRBJ1-6	.	few	TGCGCCAGCAGCCAGGCGTCCGGGACAAGCGGTTCACCCCTCCACTTT	CASSQASGTSGSPLHF
TRBV5-1	TRBJ2-1	.	few	TGCGCCAGCAGCTTGGGGGGAGAATCCTACAATGAGCAGTTCTTC	CASSLGGESYNEQFF
TRBV28	TRBJ1-1	TRBD1	.	TGTGCCAGCAGTTTGGGGGACAGGGTAGGAGACACTGAAGCTTTCTTT	CASSLGDRVGDTEAFF
TRBV29-1	TRBJ2-5	.	few	TGCAGCGCCCGTTCGCGGCAGCCCCGGGAGACCCAGTACTTC	CSARSRQPRETQYF
TRBV7-2	TRBJ2-1	.	.	TGTGCCAGCAGCCCCATAAGCGGGTTCTCCTACAATGAGCAGTTCTTC	CASSPISGFSYNEQFF
TRBV20-1	TRBJ2-2	.	few	TGCAGTGCTAGAGATCCTGGGTATCGCAACACCGGGGAGCTGTTTTTT	CSARDPGYRNTGELFF
TRBV7-9	TRBJ2-2	.	.	TGTGCCAGCAGCTTAGTCCGGCCCGGGGAGCTGTTTTTT	CASSLVRPGELFF
TRBV18	TRBJ1-1	.	few	TGTGCCAGCCTGGGGCAGACAAACACTGAAGCTTTCTTT	CASLGQTNTEAFF
TRBV5-1	TRBJ2-3	.	few	TGCGCCAGCAGCTTGTCTAGACGATACACAGATACGCAGTATTTT	CASSLSRRYTDTQYF
TRBV12-3/TRBV12-4	TRBJ1-5	.	.	TGTGCCAGCAGAGGACAGCCAGGCAATCAGCCCCAGCATTTT	CASRGQPGNQPQHF
TRBV9	TRBJ2-2	.	.	TGTGCCAGCAGCAAAGGGAACACCGGGGAGCTGTTTTTT	CASSKGNTGELFF
TRBV7-9	TRBJ1-1	.	.	TGTGCCAGCAGCTTTTCAGGCAAACCGACTGAAGCTTTCTTT	CASSFSGKPTEAFF
TRBV9	TRBJ1-3	.	few	TGTGCCAGCAGCGTAGAGACACGGGGGTCTGGAAACACCATATATTTT	CASSVETRGSGNTIYF
TRBV11-2	TRBJ2-2	TRBD2	.	TGTGCCAGCAGCCGCCCGGGGGGTAGGGAGCTGTTTTTT	CASSRPGGRELFF
TRBV7-2	TRBJ2-1	TRBD1	many	TGTGCCAGCAGCTTAGAGGGACAGGGTTCCAATGAGCAGTTCTTC	CASSLEGQGSNEQFF
TRBV28	TRBJ2-1	.	.	TGTGCCTCCCGGGGCTCCAGCTCCTACAATGAGCAGTTCTTC	CASRGSSSYNEQFF
TRBV5-1	TRBJ2-7	TRBD1	.	TGCGCCAGCAGCCCGAGGACAGGGTTAGACGAGCAGTACTTC	CASSPRTGLDEQYF
TRBV14	TRBJ1-5	.	.	TGTGCCAGCAGCCAAGATCCAAGTCAGCCCCAGCATTTT	CASSQDPSQPQHF
TRBV24-1	TRBJ2-6	TRBD1	few	TGTGCCACCAGTGACGACTCCGGGACAGGAGTTTCTGGGGCCAACGTCCTGACTTTC	CATSDDSGTGVSGANVLTF
TRBV5-1	TRBJ2-2	.	.	TGCGCCAGCAGCTTGGAGTTCATCCAGTACACCACCGGGGAGCTGTTTTTT	CASSLEFIQYTTGELFF
TRBV12-3/TRBV12-4	TRBJ2-3	.	.	TGTGCCTCGTCGACGGGGTCTACGCAGTATTTT	CASSTGSTQYF
TRBV9	TRBJ2-3	TRBD2	few	TGTGCCAGCAGCGTCGGGACTACTAGCACAGATACGCAGTATTTT	CASSVGTTSTDTQYF
TRBV24-1	TRBJ2-1	.	many	TGTGCCACCAGTGATCCCATGGGACTGGCGCCTAGCGATGAGCAGTTCTTC	CATSDPMGLAPSDEQFF
TRBV20-1	TRBJ2-7	.	many	TGCAGTGCTAGTGCCCCTGGTGGAGAGCAGTACTTC	CSASAPGGEQYF
TRBV12-3/TRBV12-4	TRBJ2-3	.	few	TGTGCCAGCAGTCAAACCTTCTCCACAGATACGCAGTATTTT	CASSQTFSTDTQYF
TRBV28	TRBJ2-5	.	.	TGTGCCAGCAGTCCCAGCCCGGGGGAGGCGACCCAGTACTTC	CASSPSPGEATQYF
TRBV7-8	TRBJ2-2	.	.	TGTGCCAGCAGCTTTGTTGCCCCGGCCACCGGGGAGCTGTTTTTT	CASSFVAPATGELFF
TRBV6-2/TRBV6-3	TRBJ2-7	TRBD2	.	TGTGCCAGCAGCCGCCGGGGACGGGAGGGGATCGAGCAGTACTTC	CASSRRGREGIEQYF
TRBV2	TRBJ2-6	.	few	TGTGCCAGCACTGACCGGAGACGGGGAATCTCTGGGGCCAACGTCCTGACTTTC	CASTDRRRGISGANVLTF
TRBV20-1	TRBJ2-3	.	few	TGCAGTGCTAGCAGGGGCGCTGGAACAGATACGCAGTATTTT	CSASRGAGTDTQYF
TRBV7-3	TRBJ2-5	.	few	TGTGCCAGCAGCTTACGGGTCGAAGAGACCCAGTACTTC	CASSLRVEETQYF
TRBV6-2/TRBV6-3	TRBJ2-1	TRBD2	few	TGTGCCAGCAGTCTAGCGGGAGGGGGTCTCAATGAGCAGTTCTTC	CASSLAGGGLNEQFF
TRBV2	TRBJ2-7	TRBD2	few	TGTGCCAGCTCTTCTAGCGGGAGGTCGGCCTACGAGCAGTACTTC	CASSSSGRSAYEQYF
TRBV5-1	TRBJ2-5	.	.	TGCGCCAGCAGCTTCTCAGTTCCGCGTGAGACCCAGTACTTC	CASSFSVPRETQYF